This T cell receptor (beta chain) is drawn from a study of blood T cell repertoires in COVID-19 (dated by TCRdb to the early 2020s). A note on the overall study: Samples from collaborators originated in the United States, Italy and Spain and spanned both the acute and convalescent phases of COVID-19. The material from the prospective study consisted of cDNA or gDNA derived from T cells, B-cell-depleted T cells, or PBMCs. The dataset comprised deeply sampled blood TCRbeta repertoires from subjects exposed to, actively infected with, or recovered from COVID-19. A freely available public database, intended as a resource for researchers studying the immune response to SARS-CoV-2, is where the repertoires were released. The samples were drawn from two sources: the first 160 participants of the ongoing ImmuneRACE study, and approximately 1,300 subjects contributed by 6 global collaborators. The sample metadata nearly always contained a de-identified subject ID, COVID-19 status, age in years and sex. Where available, HLA class I and class II types were taken from metadata supplied by the sample provider and were not determined by assay-based typing.

CDR1 is given as MNHEY and CDR2 as SVGEGT, both from the germline V gene. Measured from the cysteine to the phenylalanine, the CDR3 is 13 residues long. The entry retains the CDR3 DNA only, 39 bases that are in frame from base 1. The V end loses 3 bases and the J end loses 6 bases, and a stretch of 11 bases separates them. This clone has more than one count but fewer than ten. It lacks a known antigen. No qualities accompany the bases; no much larger clone lies one base away. Findings and caveats that apply to the study as a whole: The quantity of clinical and demographic metadata differed by source and by participant and was supplied without curation.

TCRbeta CDR3 regions were amplified from genomic DNA using the immunoSEQ Assay, a bias-controlled multiplex PCR. The authors' analysis ran thus. The number of nucleated cells in each sample was estimated from the amplification of reference gene primers within the assay. To quantify the absolute abundance of each unique TCRbeta CDR3 rearrangement, sequence reads were collapsed and filtered. For each sample, productive Simpson clonality was calculated as the square root of Simpson's diversity index over productive rearrangements. The table comes from immuneACCESS by way of TCRdb, which keeps in-frame sequences with V and J called. Part of the clones is missing from these tables; in studies checked, under half for an unresolved V gene and the rest for unknown reasons. V and J calls and clone size are given by that table; D and trimming were obtained from the DNA. This sample lists about 240,000 clones; approximately 83% were detected once. 3.3% of the sample comes from the top ten.

Participants in the prospective study were aged about 18 to 90 years, lived in more than 20 United States geographic areas, and enrolled through a virtual design. Cohort assignment in the prospective study relied on participant-reported clinical history from a screening survey and a study questionnaire. Mobile phlebotomists in the prospective study collected whole blood, serum and a nasopharyngeal or oropharyngeal swab from every participant. Over an approximately 2-month period, participants in the prospective study had the option of providing additional blood draws and questionnaires. Blood samples from the prospective study were shipped frozen or at room temperature prior to DNA extraction.

This clonotype was sampled from a woman in her thirties or forties with acute COVID-19. Recombination linked TRBV6-2 or TRBV6-3 to TRBJ1-2; too little of a D gene remains to name it. Sequenced sample: PBMCs or T cells enriched from blood (not recorded which). The bases read TGTGCCAGCAGTTATGCAGTCAGGAATGGCTACACCTTC. It codes for CASSYAVRNGYTF.